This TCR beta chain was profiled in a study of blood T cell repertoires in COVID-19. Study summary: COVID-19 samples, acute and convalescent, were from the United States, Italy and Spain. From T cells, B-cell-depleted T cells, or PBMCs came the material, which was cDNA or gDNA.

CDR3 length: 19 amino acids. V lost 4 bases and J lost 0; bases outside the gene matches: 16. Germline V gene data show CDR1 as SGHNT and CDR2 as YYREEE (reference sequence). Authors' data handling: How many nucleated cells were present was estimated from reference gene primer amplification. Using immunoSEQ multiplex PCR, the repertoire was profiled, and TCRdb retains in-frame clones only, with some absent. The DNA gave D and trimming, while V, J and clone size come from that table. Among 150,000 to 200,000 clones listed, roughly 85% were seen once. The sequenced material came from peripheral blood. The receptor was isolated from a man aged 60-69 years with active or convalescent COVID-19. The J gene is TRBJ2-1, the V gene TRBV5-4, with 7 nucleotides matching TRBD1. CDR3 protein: CASSNPGQSTKGSYNEQFF. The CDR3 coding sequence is TGTGCCAGCAGCAATCCGGGACAGTCTACGAAGGGCTCCTACAATGAGCAGTTCTTC.